The 29 T cell receptor beta chains presented below share a single source sample, sequenced in a study of CD8 T cells in Susac syndrome. Reverse transcription of about 0.5 to 1 ug RNA was performed with random hexamers. One entry per CDR3 protein, called by TCRdb with MiXCR from the immunoSEQ multiplex PCR reads. Of over 150,000 distinct CDR3 sequences in the sample, just under 95% were seen once. The specimen was CD4+ T cells from PBMCs. The receptors stem from a human donor with Susac syndrome.

The rearrangement uses TRBV5-4 and TRBJ2-1; D is undetermined. The CDR3 covers 13 residues. Germline V gene lookup returns CDR1 SGHNT and CDR2 YYREEE (reference sequence). Trimming stripped 10 bases from V and 7 bases from J, with 18 bases between. CDR3 nucleotides: TGTGCCGGTGGAGTTCAAGGTGGGAATGAGCAGTTCTTC. This gives the protein CAGGVQGGNEQFF.

This chain joins TRBV30 and TRBJ2-3, with TRBD2 matching 9 bases. This CDR3 is 15 amino acids long. J lost 6 bases, V lost 4 bases, and 11 bases had no gene match. Germline values: CDR1 GTSNPN, CDR2 SVGIG (reference sequence). The CDR3 nucleotides read TGTGCCTGGACCGACGGGATAGCGGGGGTCGATACGCAGTATTTT. This translates into CAWTDGIAGVDTQYF.

V is TRBV5-1 and J is TRBJ1-1; TRBD1 matches at 8 bases. The V and J ends lost 4 bases and 4 bases, in that order; junction bases with no gene match: 6. Germline V lookup: CDR1 SGHRS, CDR2 YFSETQ. This CDR3 region has 14 residues. The CDR3 reads CASSQGQVGTEAFF. DNA for the CDR3: TGCGCCAGCAGCCAGGGACAGGTTGGCACTGAAGCTTTCTTT. Based on the CDR3 plus reference TRBV5-1 and TRBJ1-1, the full variable domain is KAGVTQTPRYLIKTRGQQVTLSCSPISGHRSVSWYQQTPGQGLQFLFEYFSETQRNKGNFPGRFSGRQFSNSRSEMNVSTLELGDSALYLCASSQGQVGTEAFFGQGTRLTVV.

This clonotype was observed once. The chain is built from TRBV5-6 and TRBJ2-7; TRBD2 agrees at 8 bases. The V gene's germline CDR1 is SGHDT and CDR2 YYEEEE. The CDR3 spans 13 residues. J gave up 6 bases and V 3 bases, and 5 bases lay outside the gene matches. The CDR3 here is CASSWSGGREQYF. In DNA, the CDR3 is TGTGCCAGCAGCTGGAGCGGGGGTCGCGAGCAGTACTTC.

The chain combines TRBV2 with TRBJ2-3; D unclear. The CDR3 consists of 13 residues. Germline values: CDR1 SNHLY, CDR2 FYNNEI. Deletions cut 2 bases from V and 2 bases from J, with 5 bases between. This CDR3 reads CASSESFTDTQYF. The CDR3 DNA follows: TGTGCCAGCAGTGAAAGTTTCACAGATACGCAGTATTTT.

This chain uses TRBV28 with TRBJ1-1; no firm D call. From germline, CDR1 is MDHEN and CDR2 SYDVKM. This CDR3 is 14 amino acids long. V was clipped by 7 bases and J by 4 bases, with 16 bases between them. CDR3 nucleotides: TGTGCCAGCACCCGGTCGAGCCAATTCACTGAAGCTTTCTTT. Protein product: CASTRSSQFTEAFF.

This chain connects TRBV7-2 to TRBJ2-5, with a weak D call TRBD2 (6 bases). Germline V gives CDR1 SGHTA, CDR2 FQGNSA. The V gene lost 7 bases and the J gene lost 4 bases, with 13 bases spanning the gap. CDR3 size: 13 residues. CDR3 sequence (DNA): TGTGCCAGCACCCATGGAGGGGTAGAGACCCAGTACTTC. This sequence encodes CASTHGGVETQYF.

The chain couples TRBV20-1 to TRBJ2-5; 8 nucleotides match TRBD2. The CDR3 runs to 15 residues. Germline V lookup: CDR1 DFQATT, CDR2 SNEGSKA (reference sequence). The V gene end was trimmed by 1 base and the J gene end by 2 bases; junction bases not matched to a gene: 6. CDR3 in DNA: TGCAGTGCTAGAGTCCCGGGGGGGCGTCAAGAGACCCAGTACTTC. The encoded protein is CSARVPGGRQETQYF.

CDR3 region: CASSQRGAETQYF. CDR3 sequence (DNA): TGTGCCAGCAGCCAACGGGGGGCAGAGACCCAGTACTTC. The rearrangement uses TRBV3-1 and TRBJ2-5, with a tentative D call TRBD2 (7 bases). The CDR3 is 13 residues long. The ends were cut back, 2 bases at V and 4 bases at J, with 8 bases in the middle. Germline CDR1 and CDR2: LGHDT and YNNKEL (reference sequence).

This rearrangement joins TRBV30 to TRBJ2-7; 9 bases are shared with TRBD1. The germline gives CDR1 GTSNPN, CDR2 SVGIG (reference sequence). This CDR3 comprises 16 residues. J gave up 3 bases and V 1 base, and 10 bases lay outside the gene matches. The CDR3 reads CAWSGGGQGAFYEQYF. Written as DNA, the CDR3 is TGTGCCTGGAGTGGAGGGGGACAGGGAGCATTCTACGAGCAGTACTTC.

This rearrangement joins TRBV5-6 to TRBJ2-2; a possible D gene is TRBD2 (6 bases). CDR1 SGHDT and CDR2 YYEEEE come from the germline V gene. CDR3 length: 15 amino acids. Trimming cost V 1 base and J 4 bases, with 11 bases left between them. The CDR3 spells CASSLLTGVTGELFF. CDR3 nucleotides: TGTGCCAGCAGCTTGTTAACGGGGGTCACCGGGGAGCTGTTTTTT.

The DNA for the CDR3 is TGCAGCGCCTTACATTGGGTGACCTACGAGCAGTACTTC. As protein: CSALHWVTYEQYF. The rearrangement uses TRBV29-1 and TRBJ2-7, with D uncertain. The CDR3 is 13 amino acids. The germline CDR1 and CDR2 sequences are SQVTM and ANQGSEA. V was pared by 7 bases and J by 2 bases, with 15 bases between.

The rearrangement joins TRBV30 to TRBJ1-1; D is undetermined. V lost 5 bases and J lost 1, with 11 bases in between. The CDR3 sequence is 13 residues long. Germline V gives CDR1 GTSNPN, CDR2 SVGIG (reference sequence). CDR3 in DNA: TGTGCCTGGTCCGCTAACCCGAACACTGAAGCTTTCTTT. This sequence encodes CAWSANPNTEAFF.

The chain employs TRBV29-1 and TRBJ1-1; D ambiguous. Germline values: CDR1 SQVTM, CDR2 ANQGSEA. The CDR3 consists of 11 residues. The ends were cut back, 2 bases at V and 8 bases at J, with 9 bases in the middle. CDR3 bases: TGCAGCGTTGAACCCGCCGCCGAAGCTTTCTTT. It codes for CSVEPAAEAFF.

V gene TRBV20-1 combines with J gene TRBJ2-3; 8 positions match TRBD2. The CDR3 has 15 residues. V dropped 6 bases and J dropped 0; count of bases not matched to a gene: 8. Germline CDR1 DFQATT, CDR2 SNEGSKA (reference sequence). Here the CDR3 DNA reads TGCAGTGCCCAAGCTACTAGCGGAAGCACAGATACGCAGTATTTT. It translates to CSAQATSGSTDTQYF.

The chain is built from TRBV6-5 and TRBJ2-1; D possibly uses TRBD1 or TRBD2 (5 bases each). The CDR3 totals 13 residues. Germline CDR1 MNHEY, CDR2 SVGAGI. Trimming stripped 5 bases from V and 8 bases from J, with 13 bases between. CDR3 nucleotides: TGTGCCAGCAGTGGGGACGCGACCCATGAGCAGTTCTTC. As protein: CASSGDATHEQFF.

Here the CDR3 reads CASSTGQANTGELFF. DNA for the CDR3: TGTGCCAGCTCAACGGGACAGGCGAACACCGGGGAGCTGTTTTTT. V usage is TRBV18 and J usage is TRBJ2-2, with 8 bases identical to TRBD1. J was trimmed by 0 bases and V by 5 bases; bases with no gene match: 2. Germline values: CDR1 KGHSH, CDR2 LQKENI. The CDR3 length is 15 residues.

The chain uses TRBV4-1 and TRBJ1-2; D gene unclear. The V and J ends lost 1 base and 0 bases respectively, with 12 bases between them. The CDR3 contains 16 residues. Germline CDR1 reads MGHRA; CDR2 reads YSYEKL. The CDR3, as DNA: TGCGCCAGCAGCCAAGGCGATGGGGTCCCTAACTATGGCTACACCTTC. Its protein product is CASSQGDGVPNYGYTF.

The CDR3, as DNA: TGTGCCAGCAGTGATCGTAGGACAGACCAAGAGACCCAGTACTTC. It is translated as CASSDRRTDQETQYF. The chain carries TRBV2 and TRBJ2-5; D might be TRBD1 (6 bases). The length of the CDR3 is 15 residues. Germline CDR1 reads SNHLY; CDR2 reads FYNNEI. Trimming took off 3 bases at V and 0 bases at J, with 11 bases between the two ends.

V gene TRBV6-1 combines with J gene TRBJ2-4, with D perhaps matching TRBD1 (5 bases). Trimming shortened V by 6 bases and J by 6 bases, and 12 bases separated the two germline ends. The CDR3 covers 13 residues. Germline values: CDR1 MNHNS, CDR2 SASEGT. Written as DNA, the CDR3 is TGTGCCAGCAGAACGACAGACCTAAACATTCAGTACTTC. Protein product: CASRTTDLNIQYF.

This sequence joins TRBV4-3 and TRBJ1-2; TRBD1 matches at 8 bases. With 5 bases clipped from V and 3 bases from J, the junction kept 5 bases outside the gene matches. Germline CDR1 is LGHNA and CDR2 is YSLEER. The CDR3 runs to 14 residues. CDR3 protein: CASSTDRGHYGYTF. The CDR3 DNA follows: TGCGCCAGCAGCACAGACAGGGGACACTATGGCTACACCTTC.

V gene TRBV9 combines with J gene TRBJ2-1; D remains unclear. CDR3 length equals 16 residues. CDR1 is SGDLS, CDR2 YYNGEE, per germline. V gave up 1 base and J gave up 0 bases, with 11 bases separating them. The CDR3 region has the DNA TGTGCCAGCAGCGTATCGAGTCAGAGCTCCTACAATGAGCAGTTCTTC. Its protein product is CASSVSSQSSYNEQFF.

The V and J genes are TRBV18 and TRBJ2-1, with D possibly called TRBD1 or TRBD2 (6 bases each). This CDR3 has 14 amino acids. Germline V gene data show CDR1 as KGHSH and CDR2 as LQKENI. V was clipped by 4 bases and J by 8 bases, with 15 bases between them. The CDR3 DNA is TGTGCCAGCTCACGACAAGCCGGGGGCGATGAGCAGTTCTTC. Protein: CASSRQAGGDEQFF.

The chain uses TRBV29-1 and TRBJ1-1; a possible D gene is TRBD1 (5 bases). The V end lost 4 bases, the J end lost 8 bases, and 17 bases lay between the germline ends. Per germline, CDR1 SQVTM and CDR2 ANQGSEA. The CDR3 has 13 amino acids. The CDR3 loop reads CSVAPGARTEAFF. CDR3 DNA sequence: TGCAGCGTTGCCCCCGGGGCCAGGACGGAAGCTTTCTTT.

CDR3 sequence (DNA): TGCAGTGCTAGAGAGAGAGGGGGCATCTATGGCTACACCTTC. Translating it yields CSARERGGIYGYTF. The V and J genes are TRBV20-1 and TRBJ1-2, with 7 bases fitting TRBD1. Losses at the gene ends were 0 bases for V and 4 bases for J; bases not matched to a gene: 5. Per the germline V gene, CDR1 is DFQATT and CDR2 is SNEGSKA (reference sequence). This CDR3 comprises 14 residues.

The chain links TRBV30 to TRBJ2-1, with D maybe TRBD2 (5 bases). Trimming took off 7 bases at V and 4 bases at J, with 11 bases between the two ends. Germline V gene sequence: CDR1 GTSNPN, CDR2 SVGIG (reference sequence). The CDR3 extends over 12 amino acids. The CDR3 here is CASAGGYNEQFF. The CDR3, as DNA: TGTGCCTCCGCAGGCGGGTACAATGAGCAGTTCTTC.

The J gene is TRBJ2-6, the V gene TRBV19, with D possibly being TRBD2 (5 bases). Germline assignment: CDR1 LNHDA and CDR2 SQIVND (reference sequence). Trimming pared 5 bases from V and 4 bases from J, leaving 9 bases between. This CDR3 spans 14 amino acids. The CDR3 sequence: CASSEGPGANVLTF. CDR3 in DNA: TGTGCCAGTAGTGAGGGTCCAGGGGCCAACGTCCTGACTTTC. Using reference TRBV19 and TRBJ2-6 for the parts outside the CDR3, the full variable domain is DGGITQSPKYLFRKEGQNVTLSCEQNLNHDAMYWYRQDPGQGLRLIYYSQIVNDFQKGDIAEGYSVSREKKESFPLTVTSAQKNPTAFYLCASSEGPGANVLTFGAGSRLTVL.

The V gene is TRBV2, the J gene TRBJ1-5; TRBD1 matches at 11 bases. CDR3 length: 18 amino acids. The trim removed 6 bases at V and 6 bases at J, leaving 16 bases unmatched. CDR1 and CDR2 from the germline V gene are SNHLY and FYNNEI. This CDR3 reads CASRGHRDRGTFGQPQHF. The CDR3 DNA reads as TGTGCCAGCAGAGGACACCGGGACAGGGGGACGTTCGGTCAGCCCCAGCATTTT. The whole variable domain, filled in from reference TRBV2 and TRBJ1-5, reads EPEVTQTPSHQVTQMGQEVILRCVPISNHLYFYWYRQILGQKVEFLVSFYNNEISEKSEIFDDQFSVERPDGSNFTLKIRSTKLEDSAMYFCASRGHRDRGTFGQPQHFGDGTRLSIL.

Written as DNA, the CDR3 is TGTGCCTGCGGGAGGGGGCCGGGGGGCAATCAGCCCCAGCATTTT. It encodes CACGRGPGGNQPQHF. The chain recombines TRBV30 with TRBJ1-5; 7 bases map to TRBD1. This CDR3 is built from 15 residues. Looked up from germline, CDR1 is GTSNPN and CDR2 is SVGIG (reference sequence). The trim removed 6 bases at V and 2 bases at J, leaving 10 bases unmatched.